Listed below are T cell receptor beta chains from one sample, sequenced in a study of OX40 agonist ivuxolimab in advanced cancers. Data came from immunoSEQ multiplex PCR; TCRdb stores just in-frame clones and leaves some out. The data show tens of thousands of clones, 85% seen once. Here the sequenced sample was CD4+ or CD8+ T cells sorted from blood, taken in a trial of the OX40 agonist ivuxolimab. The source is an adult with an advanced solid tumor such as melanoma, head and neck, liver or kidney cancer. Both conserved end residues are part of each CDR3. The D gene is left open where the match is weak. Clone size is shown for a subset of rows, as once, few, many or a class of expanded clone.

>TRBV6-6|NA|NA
CASSRTRFTSTDTQYF
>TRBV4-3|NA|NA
CASSQDIRGNTEAFF
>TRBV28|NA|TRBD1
CASSDRGRGTDTQYF
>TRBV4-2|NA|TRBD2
CASRDGTSGTTDTQYF
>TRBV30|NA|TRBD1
CALGQGQYEQYF
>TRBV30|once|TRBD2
CAWSPRGGDTQYF
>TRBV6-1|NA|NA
CASRDHSNQPQHF
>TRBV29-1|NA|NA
CSVDSGGNTEAFF
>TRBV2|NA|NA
CASSELAQETQYF
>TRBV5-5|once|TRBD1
CASSLQIGTGSGNTIYF
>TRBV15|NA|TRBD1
CATSRGQGDPGELFF
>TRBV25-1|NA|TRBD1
CASSGGSGTGDNQPQHF
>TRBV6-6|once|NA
CASSDGPSSYEQYF
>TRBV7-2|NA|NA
CASTPGGGHYGYTF
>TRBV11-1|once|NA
CASSLGAGREQYF
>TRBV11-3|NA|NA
CASSRTGQGGTDTQYF
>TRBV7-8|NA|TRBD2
CASSLATSGQETQYF